This TCR beta chain was recovered during a study of CD4 T cells in relation to SARS-CoV-2 and coronaviruses. On the study more broadly: The HLA restriction of the shared crossreactive spike epitopes was mapped.

V lost 1 base and J lost 5; bases outside the gene matches: 10. The germline V gene has CDR1 KGHSH and CDR2 LQKENI. The CDR3 spans 16 residues. In the case of this clone: Its antigen remains unknown.

The unexposed donors gave CD4+ T cells in about 2011-2018, prior to COVID-19. After about 10 days of culture, CD4+ T cells were isolated. Here immunoSEQ multiplex PCR was the method, and the copy in TCRdb shows in-frame clones only, minus some. The sample has more than 20,000 clones, over 70% seen once. Sequences were obtained from CD4+ T cells from PBMCs, cultured in vitro. The genes are TRBV18 and TRBJ1-2; TRBD1 matches at 7 bases. This receptor was obtained from a human donor in good health. The CDR3 DNA sequence: TGTGCCAGCTCACCACTAAACGAGCAGGGGGATTATGGCTACACCTTC. It encodes CASSPLNEQGDYGYTF.